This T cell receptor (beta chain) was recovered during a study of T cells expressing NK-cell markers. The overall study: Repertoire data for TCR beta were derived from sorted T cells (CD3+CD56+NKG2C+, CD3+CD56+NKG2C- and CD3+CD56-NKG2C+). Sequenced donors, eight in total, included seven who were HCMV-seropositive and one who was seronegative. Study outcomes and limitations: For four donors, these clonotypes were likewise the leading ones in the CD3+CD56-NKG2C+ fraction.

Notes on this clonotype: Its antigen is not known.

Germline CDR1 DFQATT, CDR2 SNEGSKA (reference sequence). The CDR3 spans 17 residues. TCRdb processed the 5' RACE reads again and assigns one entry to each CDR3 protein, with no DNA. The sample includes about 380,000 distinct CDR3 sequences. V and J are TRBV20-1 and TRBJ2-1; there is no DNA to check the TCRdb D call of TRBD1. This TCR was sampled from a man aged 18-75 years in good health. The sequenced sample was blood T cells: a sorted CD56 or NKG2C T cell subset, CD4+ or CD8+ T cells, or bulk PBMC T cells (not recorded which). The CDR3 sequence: CSASRAGDRGVYNEQFF.